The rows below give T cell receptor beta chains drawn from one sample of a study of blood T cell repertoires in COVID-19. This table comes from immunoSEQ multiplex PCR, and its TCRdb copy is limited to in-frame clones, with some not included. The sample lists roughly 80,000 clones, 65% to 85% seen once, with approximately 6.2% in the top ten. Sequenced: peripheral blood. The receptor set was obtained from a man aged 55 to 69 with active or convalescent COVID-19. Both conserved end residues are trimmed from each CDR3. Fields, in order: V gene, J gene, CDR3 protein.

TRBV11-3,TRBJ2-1,ASSLDNSYNEQF
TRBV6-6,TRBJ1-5,ASSYEAHRNQPQH
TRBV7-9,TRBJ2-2,ASRPTRGGAGTGELF
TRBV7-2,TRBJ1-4,ASSLHTGTGGGLF
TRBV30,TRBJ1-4,AWQGDDNEKLF
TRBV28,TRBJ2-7,ASTLDRGDYEQY
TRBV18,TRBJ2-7,ASSPRGQGARYEQY
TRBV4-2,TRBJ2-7,ASSQNRERGINSYEQY
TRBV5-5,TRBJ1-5,ASASRGDGNQPQH
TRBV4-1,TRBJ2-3,ASSQDELAGGQDTQY
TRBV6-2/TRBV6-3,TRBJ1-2,ASSLTGTGTGYGYT
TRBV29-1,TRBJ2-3,SVEVPLAGSTDTQY
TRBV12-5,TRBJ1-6,ASGFWTGGNNSPLH
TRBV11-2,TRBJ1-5,ASSSGQGRQPQH
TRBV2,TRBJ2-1,ASSETGTLYNEQF
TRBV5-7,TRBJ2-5,ASRFHSGGAAETQY
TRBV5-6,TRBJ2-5,ASSLVGDRGETQY
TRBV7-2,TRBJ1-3,ASKPRQGYENTIY
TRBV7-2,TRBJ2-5,ASSPGTGGETQY
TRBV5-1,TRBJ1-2,ASSPSGEGRGYT
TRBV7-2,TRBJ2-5,ASSLPGETQY
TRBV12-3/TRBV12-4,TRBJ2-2,ASSLTSGELF